These 4 T cell receptor beta chains were sequenced from one sample in a study of T cell changes during pregnancy in multiple sclerosis. Sequencing was performed with immunoSEQ multiplex PCR; in TCRdb, only in-frame clones are kept and a portion is missing. The sample records roughly 110,000 clones, roughly 90% being singletons. The sample consisted of peripheral blood, taken in the third trimester of pregnancy. Source of these receptors: a female donor in good health, enrolled as a control in a pregnancy study.

The chain recombines TRBV6-6 with TRBJ1-1, with TRBD1 matching 8 bases. Germline loops: CDR1 MNHNY, CDR2 SVGAGI (reference sequence). After removal of 7 bases from V and 5 bases from J, the junction contained 9 bases not matched to a gene. This CDR3 contains 14 residues. The DNA for the CDR3 is TGTGCCAGCACCGAGGACAGGGCTAGAACTGAAGCTTTCTTT. Translated: CASTEDRARTEAFF.

This clone appeared once. The gene calls are TRBV7-9 and TRBJ2-5; D is uncertain. There are 13 residues in the CDR3. The V end lost 2 bases, the J end lost 5 bases, and 9 bases lay between the germline ends. The germline V gene has CDR1 SEHNR and CDR2 FQNEAQ (reference sequence). CDR3 amino acids: CASSLPPSETQYF. Here the CDR3 DNA reads TGTGCCAGCAGCTTACCCCCGTCCGAGACCCAGTACTTC.

This chain uses TRBV7-2 with TRBJ2-1; D gene unclear. CDR3 length equals 13 residues. V shed 7 bases and J shed 7 bases, with 14 bases lying between them. From germline, CDR1 is SGHTA and CDR2 FQGNSA. In DNA form, the CDR3 reads TGTGCCAGCACCCTATCCCCGTGGAATGAGCAGTTCTTC. Its protein product is CASTLSPWNEQFF.

The genes are TRBV5-4 and TRBJ2-7, with D perhaps matching TRBD2 (6 bases). In germline, CDR1 is SGHNT, CDR2 YYREEE (reference sequence). The CDR3 loop spans 13 amino acids. V lost 3 bases, J lost 1 base, and 8 bases lay in between. CDR3 protein: CASSSAGSYEQYF. The CDR3 nucleotides read TGTGCCAGCAGCTCTGCGGGGTCCTACGAGCAGTACTTC.